This T cell receptor (beta chain) emerged from a study of T-cell memory formation after mild COVID-19. At the level of the study: Across donors, TCR clusters were largely donor specific.

This clonotype was recorded a few times. The antigen remains unidentified. TCRdb redid the calling of the 5' RACE reads with MiXCR, one entry per CDR3 protein. The data hold under 300,000 distinct CDR3 sequences, with 16% observed a single time. The study's findings and limits: Second-wave clones reaching peak frequency on day 37 lacked confirmed SARS-CoV-2 specificity. The study found balanced CD4/CD8 in clones contracting day 15 to 85 and a CD4+ lean in later expanders. The study found contracting CD4+ clones mainly in CM and EM and contracting CD8+ clones in EMRA.

The V gene's germline CDR1 is MNHEY and CDR2 SMNVEV (reference sequence). CDR3 size: 16 residues. The V gene lost 1 base and the J gene lost 0 bases, with 10 bases spanning the gap. The source is a man aged 18-30 years who had mild COVID-19 (a few samples of this study predate the infection). Cell type and time point are not known. Sequencing input: PBMCs or a T cell subset sorted from them (not recorded which). V gene TRBV27 combines with J gene TRBJ1-5; D is ambiguous. Written as DNA, the CDR3 is TGTGCCAGCAGTTTATTTGGCAGCCATAGCAATCAGCCCCAGCATTTT. This encodes CASSLFGSHSNQPQHF.